This T cell receptor beta chain is drawn from a study of memory CD8 T cells in hepatitis C reinfection. Study overall: A positive HCV RNA test after two negatives ≥60 days apart defined reinfection. Pre-reinfection samples were taken 55 to 20 weeks before detection.

General study findings and limits: Conclusions on public clonotypes and secondary clearance were not definitive with a handful of donors.

Documented time point: pre-reinfection, 55 to 20 weeks before reinfection detection. No in vitro expansion preceded TCR sequencing of the sorted cells. The Montreal HEPCO cohort supplied donors who inject drugs. Only in-frame clones appear in the TCRdb table, and some are missing; sequencing was by immunoSEQ multiplex PCR. Here the sample spans 40,000 to 60,000 clones, around nine tenths being singletons. Per the germline V gene, CDR1 is MGHRA and CDR2 is YSYEKL. V dropped 4 bases and J dropped 2; count of bases not matched to a gene: 12. CDR3 size: 18 residues. This clone appeared once. The antigen remains undetermined.

The sequence was obtained from a man aged 18 to 29 with hepatitis C virus infection. The source material was naive CD8+ T cells sorted from blood. V usage is TRBV4-1 and J usage is TRBJ2-4; 9 bases are shared with TRBD2. The CDR3 DNA sequence: TGCGCCAGCAGCCCCTTTGTTACAGCGGGAGGAACCAAAAACATTCAGTACTTC. This translates into CASSPFVTAGGTKNIQYF.